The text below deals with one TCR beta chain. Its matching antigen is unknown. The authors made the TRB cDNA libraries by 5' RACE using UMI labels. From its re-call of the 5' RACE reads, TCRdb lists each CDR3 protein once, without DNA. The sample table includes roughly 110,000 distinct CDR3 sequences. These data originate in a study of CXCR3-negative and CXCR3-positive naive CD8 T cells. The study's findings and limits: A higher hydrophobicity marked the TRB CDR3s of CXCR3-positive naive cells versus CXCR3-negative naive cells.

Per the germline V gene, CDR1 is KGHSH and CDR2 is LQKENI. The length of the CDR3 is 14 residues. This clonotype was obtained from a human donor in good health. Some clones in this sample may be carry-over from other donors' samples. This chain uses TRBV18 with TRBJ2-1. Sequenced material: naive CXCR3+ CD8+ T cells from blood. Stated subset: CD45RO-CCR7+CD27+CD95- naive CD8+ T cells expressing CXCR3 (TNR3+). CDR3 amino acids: CASSGEGTYNEQFF.